Following are 16 T cell receptor beta chains from one sample sequenced in a study of monozygotic twins with inflammatory bowel disease. TCRdb re-called the 5' RACE reads; every CDR3 protein appears as one record, without DNA. The sample has approximately 330,000 distinct CDR3 sequences. The sequenced material came from blood. These TCRs come from a human donor with ulcerative colitis or Crohn's disease, or a healthy co-twin of an affected twin (not recorded which).

This sequence joins TRBV6-1 and TRBJ2-1. Germline loops: CDR1 MNHNS, CDR2 SASEGT. The CDR3 runs to 14 residues. The CDR3 protein is CASRRTGPYNEQFF.

The chain has TRBV12-3 or TRBV12-4 and TRBJ2-2; TCRdb's assignment of TRBD2 cannot be checked, as there is no DNA. The CDR3 extends over 16 amino acids. This CDR3 is CASSNRLATNTGELFF.

The chain joins TRBV5-1 to TRBJ2-1. The germline V gene encodes CDR1 SGHRS and CDR2 YFSETQ. This CDR3 region has 12 residues. CDR3: CASSFDYNEQFF.

The chain couples TRBV9 to TRBJ1-1; the TCRdb D gene call, TRBD1, has no DNA to confirm it. CDR1 is SGDLS, CDR2 YYNGEE, per germline. This CDR3 is 15 amino acids long. CDR3 loop: CASSVGGLGGTEAFF.

The chain combines TRBV18 with TRBJ2-7. Germline V lookup: CDR1 KGHSH, CDR2 LQKENI. This CDR3 spans 15 amino acids. The CDR3 loop is CASSPPAKSSYEQYF.

J is TRBJ2-1 and V is TRBV20-1; TCRdb proposes TRBD2, but this gene call is untestable without DNA. Germline V gene lookup returns CDR1 DFQATT and CDR2 SNEGSKA (reference sequence). CDR3 length: 12 residues. CDR3 residues: CSGGRDGNEQFF.

V usage is TRBV20-1 and J usage is TRBJ2-2. Germline V gives CDR1 DFQATT, CDR2 SNEGSKA (reference sequence). This CDR3 is built from 14 residues. The chain's CDR3 is CSARVRTDTGELFF.

The chain links TRBV7-9 to TRBJ1-1. The germline V gene has CDR1 SEHNR and CDR2 FQNEAQ (reference sequence). The length of the CDR3 is 13 residues. This CDR3 reads CASSLNGNGPAFF.

V gene TRBV20-1 combines with J gene TRBJ1-2; as DNA is missing, the TRBD1 call by TCRdb cannot be tested. Germline loops: CDR1 DFQATT, CDR2 SNEGSKA (reference sequence). The CDR3 runs to 13 residues. The CDR3 spells CSASSGGRDGYTF.

The chain couples TRBV12-3 or TRBV12-4 to TRBJ2-4; TCRdb's assignment of TRBD2 cannot be checked, as there is no DNA. This CDR3 region has 14 residues. CDR3: CASSSMGLANIQYF.

The chain has TRBV9 and TRBJ2-1; TCRdb names TRBD1, which stays unverified in the absence of DNA. This CDR3 has 15 amino acids. CDR1 is SGDLS, CDR2 YYNGEE, per germline. CDR3 residues: CASSVNTRQGNEQFF.

The chain joins TRBV6-5 to TRBJ2-1; TCRdb gives TRBD1 as the D gene, but with no DNA this cannot be confirmed. The CDR3 loop spans 17 amino acids. Germline loops: CDR1 MNHEY, CDR2 SVGAGI. CDR3 in amino acids: CASSSGTGGQFSNEQFF.

This chain uses TRBV4-3 with TRBJ2-2; the D gene TCRdb calls, TRBD1, cannot be checked with no DNA. The CDR3 consists of 16 residues. CDR1 and CDR2 (germline): LGHNA, YSLEER. This CDR3 reads CASSQDRQGASWELFF.

The rearrangement links TRBV7-2 to TRBJ2-2; there is no DNA to check the TCRdb D call of TRBD1. Germline assignment: CDR1 SGHTA and CDR2 FQGNSA. The CDR3 length is 14 residues. The CDR3 is CASSSTGWAGELFF.

The genes are TRBV29-1 and TRBJ2-1. This CDR3 has 14 residues. Germline CDR1 reads SQVTM; CDR2 reads ANQGSEA. CDR3 in amino acids: CSVGAEGSYNEQFF.

The rearrangement links TRBV5-1 to TRBJ1-1. CDR1 and CDR2 (germline): SGHRS, YFSETQ. The CDR3 consists of 15 residues. The chain's CDR3 is CASSPSAGMNTEAFF.